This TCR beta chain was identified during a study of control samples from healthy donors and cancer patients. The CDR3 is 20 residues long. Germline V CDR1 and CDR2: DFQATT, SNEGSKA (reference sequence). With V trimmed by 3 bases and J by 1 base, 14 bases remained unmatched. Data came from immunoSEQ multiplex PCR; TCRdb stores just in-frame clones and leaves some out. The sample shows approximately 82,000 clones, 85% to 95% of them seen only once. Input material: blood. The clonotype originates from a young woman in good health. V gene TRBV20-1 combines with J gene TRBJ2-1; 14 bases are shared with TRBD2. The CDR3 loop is CSASFRTAGTSGGSYNEQFF. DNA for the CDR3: TGCAGTGCTAGTTTCCGGACAGCCGGGACTAGCGGGGGTTCCTACAATGAGCAGTTCTTC.